Only a few counts were recorded for the clone carrying this T cell receptor beta chain. Its antigen is still unknown. The entry originates in a study of T-cell memory formation after mild COVID-19. Study-wide context: Largely, TCR clusters stayed within a single donor. Whole-study results and caveats: Proof of SARS-CoV-2 specificity was absent for the second-wave clones that crested on day 37. CD4+ contracting clones were found mainly in CM and EM, and CD8+ ones in EMRA.

This CDR3 is built from 15 residues. V was cut by 3 bases and J by 0 bases, with 7 bases left in between. The germline V gene has CDR1 SGHRS and CDR2 YFSETQ. TCR alpha and TCR beta cDNA libraries carrying sample barcodes and UMIs were produced by 5'RACE using constant-segment primers. TCRdb redid the calling of the 5' RACE reads with MiXCR, one entry per CDR3 protein. Of about 470,000 distinct CDR3 sequences listed, 20% to 30% are singletons. The sequence was collected from an adult woman who had mild COVID-19 (a few samples of this study predate the infection). Cell type and time point are not known. Specimen: PBMCs or a T cell subset sorted from them (not recorded which). The chain combines TRBV5-1 with TRBJ2-6; D remains unclear. The CDR3 is CASSSVTSGANVLTF. CDR3 bases: TGCGCCAGCAGCTCCGTTACCTCTGGGGCCAACGTCCTGACTTTC.